The TCR beta chain under discussion was sequenced for a study of identical twins. TCRdb re-analysed the 5' RACE reads in MiXCR, keeping a single row per CDR3 protein. The data show some 1,600,000 distinct CDR3 sequences, more than 30% seen once. Trimming shortened V by 3 bases and J by 4 bases, and 9 bases separated the two germline ends. The CDR3 is 13 residues long. Germline V gives CDR1 SGHTA, CDR2 FQGNSA. Sequencing input: cord blood. The rearrangement links TRBV7-2 to TRBJ1-2; possibly TRBD1 for D (5 bases). The TCR was taken from a newborn girl in good health. The CDR3 DNA follows: TGTGCCAGCAGCTTTACCCAGGGCTATGGCTACACCTTC. It translates to CASSFTQGYGYTF.